Below, one TCR beta chain is given with its context. Its target is unknown. The source of the sample is a study of memory CD4+ T cells and cytomegalovirus serostatus. Study as a whole: Donors were healthy Belgian adults, 9 CMV seropositive and around 23 seronegative.

Per the authors' pipeline: Out-of-frame sequences were removed, leaving roughly 2.1 million distinct TCRbeta sequences. Assay: immunoSEQ multiplex PCR; the TCRdb copy retains only in-frame clones and omits some. V and J calls and clone size are as listed in that table; D and trimming were resolved from the DNA. This sample has over 65,000 clones, with approximately 80% found just once. Overall study results and limits: Each of fewer than 80 CMV-associated TCRbeta sequences occurred in one to five individuals.

Germline CDR1 reads SQVTM; CDR2 reads ANQGSEA. CDR3 size: 14 residues. The J segment lost 2 bases and the V segment lost 7 bases, leaving 8 bases of the junction unmatched. Single viable CD3+CD4+CD8-CD45RO+ cells were sorted as the memory CD4+ T cells. This clonotype was obtained from an adult in good health and CMV-seropositive. The sample taken for sequencing was memory CD4+ T cells from blood. The chain recombines TRBV29-1 with TRBJ2-1; 7 bases agree with TRBD2. The CDR3 coding sequence is TGCAGCGCCGTTGGGGGGGGGACCTACAATGAGCAGTTCTTC. This translates into CSAVGGGTYNEQFF.